The present TCR beta chain was sequenced within a study of blood T cell repertoires in COVID-19. On the study more broadly: Samples of COVID-19 (acute and convalescent) were obtained from the United States, Italy and Spain. T cells, B-cell-depleted T cells, or PBMCs supplied cDNA or gDNA.

As handled by the study authors: Counts of nucleated cells, estimated from reference gene primer amplification, were obtained. Clones were read by immunoSEQ multiplex PCR, and TCRdb kept only the in-frame ones, dropping some. From that table come the V and J calls and clone size; the DNA was used to work out D and trimming. The table records 70,000 to 85,000 clones, approximately 80% of them present only once. This clone has more than one count but fewer than ten. Germline V gives CDR1 MNHEY, CDR2 SVGAGI. The germline V and J ends were trimmed by 0 bases and 4 bases, with 12 bases remaining between them. This CDR3 is 15 amino acids long.

The clonotype comes from a woman older than 75 with acute or convalescent COVID-19. J is TRBJ1-1 and V is TRBV6-5; maybe TRBD1 (6 bases). Sequences were obtained from peripheral blood. The DNA for the CDR3 is TGTGCCAGCAGTTACTCCCGAAGGGGGGGCACTGAAGCTTTCTTT. Translation: CASSYSRRGGTEAFF.